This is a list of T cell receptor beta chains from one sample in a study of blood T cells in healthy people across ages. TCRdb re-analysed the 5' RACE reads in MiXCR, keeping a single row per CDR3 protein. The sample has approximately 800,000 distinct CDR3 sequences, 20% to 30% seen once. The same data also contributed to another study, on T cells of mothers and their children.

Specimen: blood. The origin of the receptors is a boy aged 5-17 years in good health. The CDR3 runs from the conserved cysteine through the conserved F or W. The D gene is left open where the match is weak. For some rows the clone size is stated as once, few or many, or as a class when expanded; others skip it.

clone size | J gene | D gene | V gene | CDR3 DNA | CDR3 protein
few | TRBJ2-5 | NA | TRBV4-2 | TGTGCCAGCAGCCAAGATGCAGGACAAGAGACCCAGTACTTC | CASSQDAGQETQYF
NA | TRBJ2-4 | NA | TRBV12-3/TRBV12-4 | TGTGCCAGCAGCGAAATTAAAAACATTCAGTACTTC | CASSEIKNIQYF
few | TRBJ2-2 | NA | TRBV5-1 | TGCGCCAGCAGCCAGGACCCGACCGGGGAGCTGTTTTTT | CASSQDPTGELFF
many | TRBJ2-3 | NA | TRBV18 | TGTGCCAGCAGCCCCCCGGGGGGCACAGATACGCAATATTTT | CASSPPGGTDTQYF
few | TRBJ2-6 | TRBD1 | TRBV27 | TGTGCCAGCAGTTTATTGGCCCCTACAGGGGGCGAAATTTCTGGGGCCAACGTCCTGACTTTC | CASSLLAPTGGEISGANVLTF
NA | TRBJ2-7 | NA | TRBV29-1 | TGCAGCGTTGAATTTAAGAATCCATACGAGCAGTACTTC | CSVEFKNPYEQYF
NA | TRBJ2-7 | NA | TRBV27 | TGTGCCAGCAGTCGGAACAGCGCAAACCTCTACGAGCAGTACTTC | CASSRNSANLYEQYF
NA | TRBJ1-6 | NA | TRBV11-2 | TGTGCCAGCAGCTTAGTACGGCCGAGGGATTCACCCCTCCACTTT | CASSLVRPRDSPLHF
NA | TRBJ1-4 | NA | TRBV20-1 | TGCAGTGCTAGAGGACACCTGTCGGCTAGAAATGAAAAACCGTTTTTT | CSARGHLSARNEKPFF
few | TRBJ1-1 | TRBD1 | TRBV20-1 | TGCAGTGCTCATGGTCCCGGGACAGGAACCACTGAAGCTTTCTTT | CSAHGPGTGTTEAFF
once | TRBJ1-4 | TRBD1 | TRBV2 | TGTGCCAGCAGTGGAACCTACAGGGGATACCATGAAAAACTGTTTTTT | CASSGTYRGYHEKLFF
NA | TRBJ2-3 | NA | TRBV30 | TGTGCCTGGGAGATTGGAGGGGCCGATACGCAGTATTTT | CAWEIGGADTQYF
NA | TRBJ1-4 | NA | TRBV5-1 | TGCACCAGCAGCCTGGACTCGTGTTTT | CTSSLDSCF
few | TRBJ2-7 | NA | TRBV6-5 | TGTGCCAGCAGCCTTCCGGGTCCCGAGCAGTACTTC | CASSLPGPEQYF
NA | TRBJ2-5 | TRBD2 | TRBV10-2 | TGCGCCAGCAGTGGACTAGCGGGGACCCAAGAGACCCAGTACTTC | CASSGLAGTQETQYF
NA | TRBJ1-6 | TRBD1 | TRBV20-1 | TGCAGTGCTAGAGATGTTTTTAGGACAGGGAACTCACCCCTCCACTTT | CSARDVFRTGNSPLHF
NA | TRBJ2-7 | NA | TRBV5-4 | TGTGCCAGCAGCTACTACGGGGGGCCCACTCGGGAGCAGTACTTC | CASSYYGGPTREQYF
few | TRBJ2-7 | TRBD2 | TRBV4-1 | TGCGCCAGCAGCCAACCGAGAAGCGGGATAGCCTACGAGCAGTACTTC | CASSQPRSGIAYEQYF
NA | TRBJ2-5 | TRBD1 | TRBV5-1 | TGCGCCAGCAGCCCTAGACCGGGACAGGGGTCGGAGACCCAGTACTTC | CASSPRPGQGSETQYF
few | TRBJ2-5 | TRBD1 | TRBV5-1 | TGCGCCAGCAGCATGGGACAGGCACAAGAGACCCAGTACTTC | CASSMGQAQETQYF
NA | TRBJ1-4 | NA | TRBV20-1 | TGCAGTGCTTCAGCGGGGGGGGGGTTTGCTAATGAAAAACTGTTTTTT | CSASAGGGFANEKLFF
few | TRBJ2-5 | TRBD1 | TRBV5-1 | TGCGCCAGCACCCTGACAGGGGGAGGGCAAGAGACCCAGTACTTC | CASTLTGGGQETQYF
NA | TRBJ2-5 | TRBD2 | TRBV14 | TGTGCCAGCAGCCAAGGCCTACTAGCGGGGGGAGAGACCCAGTACTTC | CASSQGLLAGGETQYF
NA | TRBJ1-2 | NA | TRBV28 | TGTGCCAGCAGTTTAAGGACAGCCATCTTCTTCCTAGGGGATGGCTACACCTTC | CASSLRTAIFFLGDGYTF
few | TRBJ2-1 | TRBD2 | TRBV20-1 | TGCAGTGCTAGACATCGGGGGGGTCCCTACAATGAGCAGTTCTTC | CSARHRGGPYNEQFF
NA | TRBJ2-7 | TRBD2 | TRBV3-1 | TGTGCCAGCAGCCGTAGCGGGGAGCACGAGCAGTACTTC | CASSRSGEHEQYF
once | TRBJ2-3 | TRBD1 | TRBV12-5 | TGCGCTAGTGGTTTTGGGACAGGGACCACAGATACGCAGTATTTT | CASGFGTGTTDTQYF
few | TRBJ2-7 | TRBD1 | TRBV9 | TGTGCCAGCAGCTCCACCGGGACAGGGAACTACGAGCAGTACTTC | CASSSTGTGNYEQYF
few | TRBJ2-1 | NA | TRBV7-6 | TGTGCCAGCAGCCAATCGGTATCTTGGAATGAGCAGTTCTTC | CASSQSVSWNEQFF
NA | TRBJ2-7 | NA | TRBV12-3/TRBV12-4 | TGTGCCAGCAGTCATGATGTGGCGCAGTACTTC | CASSHDVAQYF
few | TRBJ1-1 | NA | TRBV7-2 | TGTGCCAGCAGCTTAGGGGCTTTCCGGGTAGCTTTCTTT | CASSLGAFRVAFF
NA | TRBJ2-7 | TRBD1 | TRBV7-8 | TGTGCCAGCAGCTTATACAGGGGTTGGAACGAGCAGTACTTC | CASSLYRGWNEQYF
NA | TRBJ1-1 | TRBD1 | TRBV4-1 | TGCGCCAGCAGCCAAGGACAGGGAAAGAACACTGAAGCTTTCTTT | CASSQGQGKNTEAFF
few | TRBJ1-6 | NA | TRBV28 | TGTGCCAGCAGTGCCCACCCGACAGGTTACTATAATTCACCCCTCCACTTT | CASSAHPTGYYNSPLHF
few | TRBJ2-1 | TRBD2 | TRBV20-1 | TGCAGTGCTAGAGGAACTAGCGGTGTCGGTGAAGTCTACAATGAGCAGTTCTTC | CSARGTSGVGEVYNEQFF
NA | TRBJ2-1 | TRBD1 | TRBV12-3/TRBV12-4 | TGTGCCAGCAGGCTCAGACAGGGGGCCTACAATGAGCAGTTCTTC | CASRLRQGAYNEQFF
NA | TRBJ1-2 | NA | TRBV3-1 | TGTGCCAGCAGCCAAGATGGGGGGCTGGACTATGGCTACACCTTC | CASSQDGGLDYGYTF
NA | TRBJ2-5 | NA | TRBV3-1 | TGTGCCAGCAGTTTATACCCGGGCGCCCAAGAGACCCAGTACTTC | CASSLYPGAQETQYF
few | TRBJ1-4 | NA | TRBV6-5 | TGTGCCAGCAGTGCCGACGCGGGGGACGGTCTGAGGACGAAACTGTTTTTT | CASSADAGDGLRTKLFF
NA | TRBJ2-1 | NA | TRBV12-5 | TGTGCTAGTGGTTTGGCCCAGTTTCGGGGGCCCAAGCGAACGAACAATGAGCAGTTCTTC | CASGLAQFRGPKRTNNEQFF
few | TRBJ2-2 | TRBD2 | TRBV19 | TGTGCCAGTTTTAAGGGGCTAGCGGCGAACACCGGGGAGCTGTTTTTT | CASFKGLAANTGELFF
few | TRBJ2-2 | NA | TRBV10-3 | TGTGCCATCAGTGACCTGGGGCCCGCGAACACCGGGGAGCTGTTTTTT | CAISDLGPANTGELFF
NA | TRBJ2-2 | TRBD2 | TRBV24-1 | TGTGCCACCAGGACTAGCGGGAGCCCCGGGGAGCTGTTTTTT | CATRTSGSPGELFF
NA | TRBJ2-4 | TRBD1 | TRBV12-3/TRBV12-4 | TGTGCCAGCAGCGACCGGGACAGCCCCTTAATTGGAAACATTCAGTACTTC | CASSDRDSPLIGNIQYF
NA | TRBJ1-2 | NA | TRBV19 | TGTGCCAGCCTGGACCTTACATCCTTCGACTATGGCTACACCTTC | CASLDLTSFDYGYTF
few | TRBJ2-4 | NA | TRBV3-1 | TGTGCCAGCAGCCTCAAGGTGACTGGAGGCATTCAGTACTTC | CASSLKVTGGIQYF
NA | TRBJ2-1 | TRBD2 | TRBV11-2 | TGTGCCAGCAGCTTAGACCCCTTGCCGGGAGCGGGGGTCGACAATGAGCAGTTCTTC | CASSLDPLPGAGVDNEQFF
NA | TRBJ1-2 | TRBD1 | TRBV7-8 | TGTGCCAGCAGCGGAAGGGCCAGGGGGCGCATCTATGGCTACACCTTC | CASSGRARGRIYGYTF
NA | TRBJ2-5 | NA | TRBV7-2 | TGTGCCAGCAGCTCAGAGGCGAGGCAGGAGACCCAGTACTTC | CASSSEARQETQYF
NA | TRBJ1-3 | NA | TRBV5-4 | TGTGCCAGCAGCTCCCGAGGGGGAACGTTTGCTGGAAACACCATATATTTT | CASSSRGGTFAGNTIYF
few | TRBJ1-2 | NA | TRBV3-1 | TGTGCCAGCAGCTCAGGGGAGGTAGGGTATGGCTACACCTTC | CASSSGEVGYGYTF
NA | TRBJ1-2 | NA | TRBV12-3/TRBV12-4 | TGTGCCAGCAGTTTAGGCACGACATATGGCTACACCTTC | CASSLGTTYGYTF
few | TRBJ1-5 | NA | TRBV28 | TGTGCCAGCACTGTACTAGGGAAAGGGGCCAATCAGCCCCAGCATTTT | CASTVLGKGANQPQHF
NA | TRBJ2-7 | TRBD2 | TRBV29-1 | TGCAGCGTTGAACGTAGCGGGGGGATCGGCGAGCAGTACTTC | CSVERSGGIGEQYF
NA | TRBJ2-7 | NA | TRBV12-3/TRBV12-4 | TGTGCCAGCAGTTTTACTACAACGGAGGAGCAGTACTTC | CASSFTTTEEQYF
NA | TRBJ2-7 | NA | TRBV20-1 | TGCAGTGCTAGGGGGGGCAGGGCCTACGAGCAGTACTTC | CSARGGRAYEQYF
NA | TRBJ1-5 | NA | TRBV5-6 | TGTGCCAGCAGCTTGCGACGGGGGATCGGTCAGCCCCAGCATTTT | CASSLRRGIGQPQHF
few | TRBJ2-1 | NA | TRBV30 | TGTGCCTGGTCCGACAGCGAGCAGTTCTTC | CAWSDSEQFF
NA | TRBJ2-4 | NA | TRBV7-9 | TGTGCCAGCAGCTCGACAGCTGGAGGAGCCAAAAACATTCAGTACTTC | CASSSTAGGAKNIQYF